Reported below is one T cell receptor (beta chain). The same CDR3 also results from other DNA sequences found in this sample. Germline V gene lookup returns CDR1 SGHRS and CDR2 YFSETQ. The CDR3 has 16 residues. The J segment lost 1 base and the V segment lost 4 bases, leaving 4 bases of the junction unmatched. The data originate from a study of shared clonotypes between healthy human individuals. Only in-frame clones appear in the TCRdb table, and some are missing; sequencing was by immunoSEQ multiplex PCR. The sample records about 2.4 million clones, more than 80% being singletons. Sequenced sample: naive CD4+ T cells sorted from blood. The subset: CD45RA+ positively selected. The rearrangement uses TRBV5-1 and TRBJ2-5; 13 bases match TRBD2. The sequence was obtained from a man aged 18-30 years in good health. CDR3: CASSLGTSGIQETQYF. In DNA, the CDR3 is TGCGCCAGCAGCCTCGGGACTAGCGGGATCCAAGAGACCCAGTACTTC.